These 3 T cell receptor beta chains share one sample of origin, sequenced in a study of T-cell memory formation after mild COVID-19. TCRdb fed the 5' RACE reads into MiXCR, producing one record per CDR3 protein. The sample contains 530,000 or so distinct CDR3 sequences, roughly 17% of which appear only once. The sample comprised PBMCs or a T cell subset sorted from them (not recorded which). The receptors originated from an adult woman who had mild COVID-19 (a few samples of this study predate the infection). Cell type and time point are not known.

This clonotype was detected ten times or more. The rearrangement links TRBV7-2 to TRBJ2-7, with 7 bases identical to TRBD2. Unmatched junction bases numbered 7, after V lost 6 bases and J lost 2 bases. The CDR3 runs to 14 residues. The V gene's germline CDR1 is SGHTA and CDR2 FQGNSA. The CDR3 loop reads CASRPPSGTYEQYF. The CDR3, as DNA: TGTGCCAGCAGGCCTCCGAGCGGGACCTACGAGCAGTACTTC.

The gene calls are TRBV21-1 and TRBJ1-5; no check of the table's D call, TRBD1, against the DNA was made. TRBV21-1 constitutes a pseudogene. CDR3 length equals 16 residues. The CDR3 DNA reads as TGTGCCAGCAGCAAAAGGAGGGGGCGTAGCAATCAGCCCCAGCATTTT. This gives the protein CASSKRRGRSNQPQHF.

The table lists this clonotype with a few counts. This chain joins TRBV18 and TRBJ2-3; 10 nucleotides match TRBD2. This CDR3 has 17 amino acids. The ends lost 6 bases at V and 1 base at J; junction bases unmatched: 10. Germline CDR1 KGHSH, CDR2 LQKENI. CDR3 amino acids: CASSLHPGTSGTDTQYF. The CDR3, as DNA: TGTGCCAGCTCCCTTCACCCTGGGACTAGCGGCACAGATACGCAGTATTTT.